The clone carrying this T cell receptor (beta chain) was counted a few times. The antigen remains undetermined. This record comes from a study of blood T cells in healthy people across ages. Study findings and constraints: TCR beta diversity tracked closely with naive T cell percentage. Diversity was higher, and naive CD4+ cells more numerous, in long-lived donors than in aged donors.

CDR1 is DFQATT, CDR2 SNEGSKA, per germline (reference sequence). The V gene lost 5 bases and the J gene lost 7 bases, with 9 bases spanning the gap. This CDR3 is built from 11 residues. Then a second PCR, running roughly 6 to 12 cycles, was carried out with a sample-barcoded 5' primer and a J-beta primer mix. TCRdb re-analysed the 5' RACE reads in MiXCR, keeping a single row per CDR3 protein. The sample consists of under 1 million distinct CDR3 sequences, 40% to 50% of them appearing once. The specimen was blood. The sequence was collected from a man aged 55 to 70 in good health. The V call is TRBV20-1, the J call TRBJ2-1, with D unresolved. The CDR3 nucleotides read TGCAGTGCTCCTAAACGAAATGAGCAGTTCTTC. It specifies CSAPKRNEQFF.